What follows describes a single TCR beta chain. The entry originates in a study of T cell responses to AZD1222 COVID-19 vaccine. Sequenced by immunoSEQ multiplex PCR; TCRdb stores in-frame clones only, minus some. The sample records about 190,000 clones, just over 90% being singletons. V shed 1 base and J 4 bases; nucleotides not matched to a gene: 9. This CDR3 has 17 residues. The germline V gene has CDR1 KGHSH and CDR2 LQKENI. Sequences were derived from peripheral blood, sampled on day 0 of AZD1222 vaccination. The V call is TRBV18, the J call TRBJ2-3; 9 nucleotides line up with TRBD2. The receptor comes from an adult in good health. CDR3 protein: CASSPQDSGRPADTQYF. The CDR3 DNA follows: TGTGCCAGCTCACCACAGGACAGCGGGAGGCCCGCAGATACGCAGTATTTT. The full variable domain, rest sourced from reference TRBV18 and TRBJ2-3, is NAGVMQNPRHLVRRRGQEARLRCSPMKGHSHVYWYRQLPEEGLKFMVYLQKENIIDESGMPKERFSAEFPKEGPSILRIQQVVRGDSAAYFCASSPQDSGRPADTQYFGPGTRLTVL.